These T cell receptor beta chains were read from a single sample in a study of blood T cell repertoires in COVID-19. Here immunoSEQ multiplex PCR was the method, and the copy in TCRdb shows in-frame clones only, minus some. Of approximately 340,000 clones in the sample, around four fifths were seen once. The sequenced sample was peripheral blood. All receptors come from a man aged 25-45 years with active or convalescent COVID-19. Both conserved end residues are part of each CDR3. Each record gives: D gene, clone size, V gene, J gene, CDR3 DNA, CDR3 protein. A D gene is named only where the DNA matches it firmly. Rows give clone size only sometimes, using once, few, many, or a class for an expanded clone.

>TRBD1|many|TRBV11-2|TRBJ1-1
TGTGCCAGCAGCTCACGGACAGGGGCTGAAGCTTTCTTT
CASSSRTGAEAFF
>-|-|TRBV6-5|TRBJ1-3
TGTGCCAGCAGCTGGGGAGCTGGAAACACCATATATTTT
CASSWGAGNTIYF
>-|-|TRBV18|TRBJ1-2
TGTGCCAGCTCACCCTATACCGAAGCATCCAATCTTAACTATGGCTACACCTTC
CASSPYTEASNLNYGYTF
>TRBD2|few|TRBV7-6|TRBJ2-7
TGTGCCAGCAGCTTCGGCGGGACTAGCGAGACGCACGAGCAGTACTTC
CASSFGGTSETHEQYF
>-|-|TRBV7-6|TRBJ2-7
TGTGCCAGCAGCTTAGATCCTTACGAGCAGTACTTC
CASSLDPYEQYF
>TRBD1|-|TRBV6-5|TRBJ1-2
TGTGCCAGCAGCCGACAGGGGACTAACTATGGCTACACCTTC
CASSRQGTNYGYTF
>TRBD1|-|TRBV7-8|TRBJ1-4
TGTGCCAGCAGCGTAGGAAGACAGGGGAACGAAAAACTGTTTTTT
CASSVGRQGNEKLFF
>TRBD1|-|TRBV3-1/TRBV3-2|TRBJ1-1
TGTGCCAGCAGCCAACAGACAGGGGGGGAGACTGAAGCTTTCTTT
CASSQQTGGETEAFF
>TRBD2|-|TRBV6-5|TRBJ2-3
TGTGCCAGCAGAGCGGGAGATTTACCAGATACGCAGTATTTT
CASRAGDLPDTQYF
>TRBD2|-|TRBV27|TRBJ2-1
TGTGCCAGCAATCAAGGACTAGCGGGAGTCAATGAGCAGTTCTTC
CASNQGLAGVNEQFF
>TRBD1|-|TRBV5-5|TRBJ1-4
TGTGCCAGCAGCCCCAGACAGGGTTATAATGAAAAACTGTTTTTT
CASSPRQGYNEKLFF
>-|-|TRBV5-1|TRBJ1-2
TGCGCCAGCAGCTTAATCCCGCAATCCGCGGATGGCTACACCTTC
CASSLIPQSADGYTF
>-|-|TRBV28|TRBJ1-1
TGTGCCAGCAGTTTGGGGAGCTTGAACACTGAAGCTTTCTTT
CASSLGSLNTEAFF
>-|-|TRBV11-3|TRBJ2-6
TGTGCCAGCAGCTTTGGAGGGTCTGGGGCCAACGTCCTGACTTTC
CASSFGGSGANVLTF
>-|-|TRBV19|TRBJ1-2
TGTGCCAGTAGTACAGGGGCTTTTGCATCTGGCTACACCTTC
CASSTGAFASGYTF
>TRBD2|few|TRBV2|TRBJ2-1
TGTGCCAGCAGTGACGGAGTAGCGGGGGCGGGGGAGCAGTTCTTC
CASSDGVAGAGEQFF
>TRBD1|-|TRBV15|TRBJ1-5
TGTGCCACCAGCAGAGATCCAGGAGGGGGCGCGGGACAGCCCCAGCATTTT
CATSRDPGGGAGQPQHF
>TRBD2|-|TRBV4-1|TRBJ2-1
TGCGCCAGCAGCCCGCGGGAGGGAGCTATGGCTCTCTTCTTC
CASSPREGAMALFF
>TRBD2|-|TRBV5-1|TRBJ2-2
TGCGCCAGCAGCTTGGCCTACGGGGGGGACACCGGGGAGCTGTTTTTT
CASSLAYGGDTGELFF
>-|-|TRBV2|TRBJ2-4
TGTGCCAGCAGGGCCCAGGGTGCCAAAAACATTCAGTACTTC
CASRAQGAKNIQYF
>TRBD1|many|TRBV25-1|TRBJ2-1
TGTGCCAGCAGTCCTAAGGCAGGGGGCAACAATGAGCAGTTCTTC
CASSPKAGGNNEQFF
>TRBD2|-|TRBV7-2|TRBJ2-1
TGTGCCAGCAGCTTAGCGGCTAGCGGGGGGGCCAAAGATGAGCAGTTCTTC
CASSLAASGGAKDEQFF
>-|-|TRBV12-3/TRBV12-4|TRBJ1-3
TGTGCCAGCAGTTTTAGTCGTGGAAACACCATATATTTT
CASSFSRGNTIYF
>-|-|TRBV2|TRBJ1-6
TGTGCCAGCAGTCCCCCGGGTGTGTCCTATAATTCACCCCTCCACTTT
CASSPPGVSYNSPLHF
>-|-|TRBV3-1/TRBV3-2|TRBJ1-2
TGTGCCAGCAGCCAAGCACTAAACAGGGACGGCTACACCTTC
CASSQALNRDGYTF
>TRBD1|-|TRBV5-4|TRBJ1-6
TGTGCCAGCACCCTCGGGGCCAGGGGGCAGAATTCACCCCTCCACTTT
CASTLGARGQNSPLHF
>-|-|TRBV6-6|TRBJ2-2
TGTGCCAGCAGCTCAACAGGGCCCGGGGAGCTGTTTTTT
CASSSTGPGELFF
>-|-|TRBV6-5|TRBJ1-1
TGTGCCAGCAGCCTCGCAGCGCCGGGCACTGAAGCTTTCTTT
CASSLAAPGTEAFF
>-|-|TRBV28|TRBJ2-1
TGTGCCAGCAGGAGAGGGACCTACAATGAGCAGTTCTTC
CASRRGTYNEQFF
>-|-|TRBV7-2|TRBJ2-3
TGTGCCAGCAGCTTAGAGGGGTTCTCTAGCACAGATACGCAGTATTTT
CASSLEGFSSTDTQYF
>-|once|TRBV5-5|TRBJ1-5
TGTGCCAGCAGCTTGGTGGAGAGGCCGAGCAATCAGCCCCAGCATTTT
CASSLVERPSNQPQHF
>-|few|TRBV4-3|TRBJ1-2
TGCGCCAGCAGCCAAGCCCTACAGGGTGACTATGGCTACACCTTC
CASSQALQGDYGYTF
>TRBD1|-|TRBV14|TRBJ1-3
TGTGCCAGCAGCCAAGAGACAGGGCTACGTCCTTTACCTGGAAACACCATATATTTT
CASSQETGLRPLPGNTIYF
>TRBD2|-|TRBV27|TRBJ2-3
TGTGCCAGCAGACTAGCGGGCCGTAGCACAGATACGCAGTATTTT
CASRLAGRSTDTQYF
>-|once|TRBV21-1|TRBJ2-4
TGTGCCAGCACGGCAGGTAAAAACATTCAGTACTTC
CASTAGKNIQYF
>-|-|TRBV4-2|TRBJ2-2
TGTGCCAGCAGCCAAGGGGGGCCCCCCGGGGAGCTGTTTTTT
CASSQGGPPGELFF
>-|-|TRBV24-1|TRBJ2-2
TGTGCCACCAGTAGATATGGGGGGACTCCGAACACCGGGGAGCTGTTTTTT
CATSRYGGTPNTGELFF
>-|few|TRBV7-6|TRBJ2-7
TGTGCCAGCAGCTTAGCGCCCAGGCAAGGCGAGCAGTACTTC
CASSLAPRQGEQYF
>-|-|TRBV7-9|TRBJ2-2
TGTGCCAGCAGCTTAGCGAAAGACAGGAGCGGGGAGCTGTTTTTT
CASSLAKDRSGELFF
>-|-|TRBV5-1|TRBJ1-2
TGCGCCAGCAGCCTGGGGGCAGATAACTATGGCTACACCTTC
CASSLGADNYGYTF
>TRBD1|-|TRBV7-9|TRBJ2-7
TGTGCCAGCAGGGCCCCCGGGACAGGGAGGGACGAGCAGTACTTC
CASRAPGTGRDEQYF
>TRBD2|few|TRBV19|TRBJ2-1
TGTGCCAGTAGTACCAGGACTAGTATTTATGAGCAGTTCTTC
CASSTRTSIYEQFF